These T cell receptor beta chains were read from a single sample in a study of T cells in Graves' hyperthyroidism and ophthalmopathy. TCRdb itself ran the multiplex PCR reads through MiXCR, one entry per CDR3 protein. The table lists hundreds of thousands of distinct CDR3 sequences, approximately 15% of them singletons, with about 13% in the top ten. The sample consisted of blood. Receptor source: a man between 18 and 35 years old with Graves' ophthalmopathy. Both conserved end residues are part of each CDR3. Fields, in order: J gene, D gene, V gene, clone size, CDR3 DNA, CDR3 protein. A D gene is named only where the DNA matches it firmly. Size is omitted from some rows. Given values are once, few, many or a class for expanded clones.

J gene: TRBJ1-1
D gene: -
V gene: TRBV19
clone size: few
CDR3 DNA: TGTGCCAGTAGTAAGTGGGGGTACACTGAAGCTTTCTTT
CDR3 protein: CASSKWGYTEAFF

J gene: TRBJ2-1
D gene: TRBD2
V gene: TRBV6-5
clone size: once
CDR3 DNA: TGTGCCAGCAGTGACTCAGCGGGAAGATACAATGAGCAGTTCTTC
CDR3 protein: CASSDSAGRYNEQFF

J gene: TRBJ1-5
D gene: -
V gene: TRBV3-1
clone size: many
CDR3 DNA: TGTGCCAGCAGCCAAGACGGGGGGTACCAGCCCCAGCATTTT
CDR3 protein: CASSQDGGYQPQHF

J gene: TRBJ1-2
D gene: -
V gene: TRBV11-2
clone size: many
CDR3 DNA: TGTGCCAGCAGCTCCTTACAGGGTCAGGTTGGCTACACCTTC
CDR3 protein: CASSSLQGQVGYTF

J gene: TRBJ1-5
D gene: -
V gene: TRBV7-9
clone size: -
CDR3 DNA: TGTGCCAGCAGCTTAGGGCCCCAATTGGAGCCCCAGCATTTT
CDR3 protein: CASSLGPQLEPQHF

J gene: TRBJ1-1
D gene: -
V gene: TRBV7-8
clone size: many
CDR3 DNA: TGTGCCAGCAGCCGTCGGGGGACCACTGAAGCTTTCTTT
CDR3 protein: CASSRRGTTEAFF

J gene: TRBJ2-7
D gene: TRBD1
V gene: TRBV20-1
clone size: many
CDR3 DNA: TGCAGTGCTAGAGGGAACAGGGGGGCCTACGAGCAGTACTTC
CDR3 protein: CSARGNRGAYEQYF

J gene: TRBJ1-1
D gene: -
V gene: TRBV7-6
clone size: -
CDR3 DNA: TGTGCCAGCAGCACTGGACTGAACACTGAAGCTTTCTTT
CDR3 protein: CASSTGLNTEAFF

J gene: TRBJ1-3
D gene: -
V gene: TRBV12-3/TRBV12-4
clone size: -
CDR3 DNA: TGTGCCAGCAGTCCTACAGGGATCGAAAACACCATATATTTT
CDR3 protein: CASSPTGIENTIYF

J gene: TRBJ2-3
D gene: TRBD1
V gene: TRBV5-6
clone size: many
CDR3 DNA: TGTGCCAGCGGGGGACAGGGGTTCGCAGATACGCAGTATTTT
CDR3 protein: CASGGQGFADTQYF

J gene: TRBJ2-1
D gene: -
V gene: TRBV18
clone size: many
CDR3 DNA: TGTGCCAGCTCACCAAACCCACAGGGTTATAACAATGAGCAGTTCTTC
CDR3 protein: CASSPNPQGYNNEQFF

J gene: TRBJ2-5
D gene: -
V gene: TRBV5-8
clone size: many
CDR3 DNA: TGTGCCAGCAGCTTGGAGGCATGGAGCGAGACCCAGTACTTC
CDR3 protein: CASSLEAWSETQYF

J gene: TRBJ1-1
D gene: TRBD1
V gene: TRBV20-1
clone size: many
CDR3 DNA: TGCAGTGCTAGAGTATTAACAGGGGCCAGCACTGAAGCTTTCTTT
CDR3 protein: CSARVLTGASTEAFF

J gene: TRBJ1-2
D gene: TRBD1
V gene: TRBV19
clone size: -
CDR3 DNA: TGTGCCAGTAGGAGAGGCGACAGGGAACACTATGGCTACACCTTC
CDR3 protein: CASRRGDREHYGYTF

J gene: TRBJ2-3
D gene: TRBD2
V gene: TRBV5-1
clone size: -
CDR3 DNA: TGCGCCAGCAGCTTGGGACTAGCGGAGATCACAGATACGCAGTATTTT
CDR3 protein: CASSLGLAEITDTQYF

J gene: TRBJ2-7
D gene: -
V gene: TRBV4-2
clone size: few
CDR3 DNA: TGTGCCAGCAGCCAAGAAGCCCCCCTCTACGAGCAGTACTTC
CDR3 protein: CASSQEAPLYEQYF

J gene: TRBJ2-6
D gene: -
V gene: TRBV6-1
clone size: few
CDR3 DNA: TGTGCCAGCAGACCCACCGGGACAGGGCCCAGCGGGAGCTCTGGGGCCAACGTCCTGACTTTC
CDR3 protein: CASRPTGTGPSGSSGANVLTF

J gene: TRBJ2-1
D gene: TRBD1
V gene: TRBV20-1
clone size: few
CDR3 DNA: TGCAGTGGCACAGGGGATAGTGAGCAGTTCTTC
CDR3 protein: CSGTGDSEQFF

J gene: TRBJ1-2
D gene: -
V gene: TRBV13
clone size: few
CDR3 DNA: TGTGCCAGCAGACCGCCACTTCCAGAAAACTATGGCTACACCTTC
CDR3 protein: CASRPPLPENYGYTF

J gene: TRBJ2-1
D gene: -
V gene: TRBV20-1
clone size: -
CDR3 DNA: TGCAGTGCTAGGACAGGCGGGAACTCCTACAATGAGCAGTTCTTC
CDR3 protein: CSARTGGNSYNEQFF